Listed here are 10 T cell receptor beta chains from one sample, sequenced in a study. The protocol was immunoSEQ multiplex PCR, while the TCRdb copy is restricted to in-frame clones and leaves out a portion. The data show around 54,000 clones, over 90% seen once. The specimen was PBMCs. The receptors originated from a man aged 35-49 years with rheumatoid arthritis.

This chain joins TRBV2 and TRBJ2-7; no clear D. Germline CDR1 SNHLY, CDR2 FYNNEI. The CDR3 has 14 residues. The ends were cut back, 8 bases at V and 3 bases at J, with 17 bases in the middle. CDR3: CASGSLDTYYEQYF. In DNA form, the CDR3 reads TGTGCCAGCGGATCTTTAGACACGTACTACGAGCAGTACTTC.

This chain uses TRBV28 with TRBJ2-3, with TRBD2 matching 8 bases. Per the germline V gene, CDR1 is MDHEN and CDR2 is SYDVKM. This CDR3 spans 15 amino acids. J was trimmed by 5 bases and V by 4 bases; bases with no gene match: 8. CDR3: CASSSGQRELDTQYF. In nucleotides, the CDR3 is TGTGCCAGCAGTTCCGGACAGCGGGAGTTAGATACGCAGTATTTT.

The rearrangement uses TRBV3-1 (or the pseudogene TRBV3-2) and TRBJ1-1; perhaps TRBD1 as D (6 bases). Germline assignment: CDR1 LGHDT and CDR2 YNNKEL (reference sequence). This CDR3 comprises 15 residues. V was pared by 8 bases and J by 0 bases, with 16 bases between. CDR3 region: CASCWSGAMNTEAFF. As DNA, the CDR3 is TGTGCCAGCTGCTGGTCAGGGGCGATGAACACTGAAGCTTTCTTT.

This clone was counted once. The V gene is TRBV9, the J gene TRBJ1-3, with TRBD1 as a possible D gene (6 bases). CDR3 length: 15 amino acids. V lost 0 bases to trimming and J lost 2 bases, with 9 bases between them. From germline, CDR1 is SGDLS and CDR2 YYNGEE. The CDR3 DNA follows: TGTGCCAGCAGCGTAGGGGAGGGGGCTGGAAACACCATATATTTT. Residues: CASSVGEGAGNTIYF.

The rearrangement joins TRBV9 to TRBJ2-1, with TRBD2 identical over 13 bases. Germline assignment: CDR1 SGDLS and CDR2 YYNGEE. The CDR3 length is 15 residues. After removal of 2 bases from V and 8 bases from J, the junction contained 4 bases not matched to a gene. The CDR3 spells CASSVRTSGSYEQFF. DNA for the CDR3: TGTGCCAGCAGCGTTAGGACTAGCGGGAGCTATGAGCAGTTCTTC.

The CDR3 sequence is CASNKWGDKTATNEKLFF. Written as DNA, the CDR3 is TGTGCCAGCAACAAGTGGGGGGACAAGACTGCAACTAATGAAAAACTGTTTTTT. The chain recombines TRBV5-4 with TRBJ1-4; TRBD1 might be the D (6 bases). This CDR3 is built from 18 residues. V was pared by 6 bases and J by 0 bases, with 21 bases between. The germline V gene encodes CDR1 SGHNT and CDR2 YYREEE (reference sequence).

The chain couples TRBV30 to TRBJ1-3; D is unclear. Germline V lookup: CDR1 GTSNPN, CDR2 SVGIG (reference sequence). V lost 8 bases to trimming and J lost 0 bases, with 8 bases between them. The CDR3 spans 12 residues. The CDR3 spells CAHKPSGNTIYF. CDR3 DNA: TGTGCCCACAAGCCCTCTGGAAACACCATATATTTT.

The V gene is TRBV4-2, the J gene TRBJ2-1; possible D gene TRBD2, 6 bases. The V and J ends lost 1 base and 6 bases respectively, with 13 bases between them. There are 15 residues in the CDR3. The germline CDR1 and CDR2 sequences are LGHNA and YNFKEQ. The CDR3 nucleotides are TGTGCCAGCAGCCAAGGACTAGGTGTAAGCAATGAGCAGTTCTTC. It encodes CASSQGLGVSNEQFF.

The chain joins TRBV28 to TRBJ1-5; TRBD1 might be the D (6 bases). From germline, CDR1 is MDHEN and CDR2 SYDVKM. The CDR3 consists of 16 residues. Trimming took off 6 bases at V and 3 bases at J, with 18 bases between the two ends. CDR3 DNA: TGTGCCAGCAGGGATGCAGGGGAGAGATCCAATCAGCCCCAGCATTTT. Translating it yields CASRDAGERSNQPQHF.

The rearrangement uses TRBV2 and TRBJ2-7, with D uncertain. V lost 6 bases and J lost 3, with 6 bases in between. CDR3 length: 11 residues. Per the germline V gene, CDR1 is SNHLY and CDR2 is FYNNEI. Written as DNA, the CDR3 is TGTGCCAGCAGACAGAGCTACGAGCAGTACTTC. It translates to CASRQSYEQYF.